This TCR beta chain is drawn from a study of coeliac disease. V lost 3 bases to trimming and J lost 2 bases, with 12 bases between them. The germline V gene has CDR1 MGHRA and CDR2 YSYEKL. This CDR3 region has 15 residues. Turning to this clone: What it binds is unknown.

Findings of the study overall: Largely private TRB repertoires meant most sequences were sample-unique.

Using immunoSEQ multiplex PCR, the repertoire was profiled, and TCRdb retains in-frame clones only, with some absent. The table shows roughly 7,000 clones, with around two thirds occurring only once. The material sequenced was lamina propria lymphocytes from the gut. V is TRBV4-1 and J is TRBJ2-3; a weak D match, TRBD2 (6 bases). This receptor was identified in a man aged 30-40 years with celiac disease. This chain's CDR3 is CASSQPTGLTDTQYF. CDR3 DNA: TGCGCCAGCAGCCAGCCTACGGGACTCACAGATACGCAGTATTTT.